Below are 4 T cell receptor beta chains sequenced from a single sample in a study of T cell repertoires in cytomegalovirus infection. TCRdb used MiXCR to reprocess the reads, holding one entry per CDR3 protein. The sample lists around 740,000 distinct CDR3 sequences, approximately 40% seen once, with more than 2.5% in the top ten. The sample was PBMCs. The source is a human donor in good health (CMV status not recorded). Some clones in this sample may be carry-over from other donors' samples.

The gene calls are TRBV18 and TRBJ1-5; 7 bases fit TRBD1. The junction had 8 bases not matched to a gene; V was cut back by 0 bases and J by 6 bases. Germline V gives CDR1 KGHSH, CDR2 LQKENI. The CDR3 is made up of 16 amino acids. CDR3 loop: CASSPPRGLSGQPQHF. The CDR3 region has the DNA TGTGCCAGCTCACCACCGAGGGGGCTTTCGGGTCAGCCCCAGCATTTT.

Remarks on this clonotype: The DNA is left out, because the CDR3 cannot be placed on it with certainty; the CDR3 is given as TCRdb lists it. The gene calls are TRBV12-3 or TRBV12-4 and TRBJ1-5; the D call TRBD1 from the table was never checked on the DNA. Ends included, the CDR3 has 17 residues. CDR3 amino acids: CASSFGAGTGGDQPQHF.

V and J are TRBV12-3 or TRBV12-4 and TRBJ1-2; weak D call: TRBD1 (5 bases). Between the trimmed V and J ends, which lost 1 base and 0 bases, there was a span of 12 bases. The CDR3 contains 16 residues. The CDR3 region has the DNA TGTGCCAGCAGTTTAGGGACAACTATCGCTAACTATGGCTACACCTTC. As protein: CASSLGTTIANYGYTF.

The V and J genes are TRBV7-6 and TRBJ2-5; 10 nucleotides agree with TRBD2. V was clipped by 3 bases and J by 4 bases; unmatched bases: 2. The germline gives CDR1 SGHVS, CDR2 FNYEAQ. The length of the CDR3 is 14 residues. The CDR3 is CASSFSGGTETQYF. CDR3 nucleotide sequence: TGTGCCAGCAGCTTTAGCGGGGGGACAGAGACCCAGTACTTC.